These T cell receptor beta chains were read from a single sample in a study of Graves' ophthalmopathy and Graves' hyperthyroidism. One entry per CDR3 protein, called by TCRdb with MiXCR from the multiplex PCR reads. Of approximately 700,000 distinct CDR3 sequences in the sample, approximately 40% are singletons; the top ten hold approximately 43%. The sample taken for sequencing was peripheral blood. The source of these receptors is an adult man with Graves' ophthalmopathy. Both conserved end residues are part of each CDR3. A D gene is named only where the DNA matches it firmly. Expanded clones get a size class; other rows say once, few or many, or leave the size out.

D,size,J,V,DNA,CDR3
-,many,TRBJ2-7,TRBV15,TGTGCCACCAGCAGAGGTTATACCGAGGATGACAGGGAGGCTTACGAGCAGTACTTC,CATSRGYTEDDREAYEQYF
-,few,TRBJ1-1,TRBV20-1,TGCAGTGCTAGGCAGGTTGCGAACACTGAAGCTTTCTTT,CSARQVANTEAFF
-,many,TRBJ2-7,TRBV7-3,TGTGCCAGCAGCTTAAGTGCCCAGTCGTACGAGCAGTACTTC,CASSLSAQSYEQYF
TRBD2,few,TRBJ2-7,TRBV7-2,TGTGCCAGCAGCTTTTCTGGGACGGGACTAGCCAAGCACGAGCAGTACTTC,CASSFSGTGLAKHEQYF
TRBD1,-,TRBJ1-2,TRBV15,TGTGCCACCAGCAGAGATTCAGGGGGTATAGGCTACACCTTC,CATSRDSGGIGYTF
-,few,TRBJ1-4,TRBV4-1,TGCGCCAGCAGCCCCACCGGGACATTAGGTAATGAAAAACTGTTTTTT,CASSPTGTLGNEKLFF
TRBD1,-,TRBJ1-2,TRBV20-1,TGCAGTGCCAACGCTGACAGGGACCACTATGGCTACACCTTC,CSANADRDHYGYTF
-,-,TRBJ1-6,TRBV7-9,TGTGCCAGCAGCTTAGTAAGGGGCCGGAATTCACCCCTCCACTTT,CASSLVRGRNSPLHF
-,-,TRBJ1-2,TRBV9,TGTGCCAGCAGCCAAGTCGGGGGGCGCGGTAACTATGGCTACACCTTC,CASSQVGGRGNYGYTF
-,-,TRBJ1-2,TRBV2,TGTGCCAGCAGCCAGGTCCCCCCCGGGACGATTGGCTACACCTTC,CASSQVPPGTIGYTF
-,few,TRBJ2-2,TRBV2,TGTGCCAGCATTCGGGACACCAGCGGCACCGGGGAGCTGTTTTTT,CASIRDTSGTGELFF
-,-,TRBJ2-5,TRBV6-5,TGTGCCAGCAGTTACCCCGATAGGACCCAGTACTTC,CASSYPDRTQYF
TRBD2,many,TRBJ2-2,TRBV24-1,TGTGCCACCGAGGGCGGGAGGCGGACCGGGGAGCTGTTTTTT,CATEGGRRTGELFF
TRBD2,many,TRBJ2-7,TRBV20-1,TGCAGTGCTAGAGGGCTAGCGGACTACGAGCAGTACTTC,CSARGLADYEQYF
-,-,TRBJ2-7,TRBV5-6,TGTGCCAGCAGCAACACCAGGGGGGTTTACGAGCAGTACTTC,CASSNTRGVYEQYF
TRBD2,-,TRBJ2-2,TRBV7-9,TGTGCCAGCAGCGTAGCTCCGGGAGGATGGACCGGGGAGCTGTTTTTT,CASSVAPGGWTGELFF
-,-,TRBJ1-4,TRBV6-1,TGTGCCAGCAGTTACCGCGGCCGGCAGTATGAAAAACTGTTTTTT,CASSYRGRQYEKLFF
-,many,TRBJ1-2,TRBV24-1,TGTGCCACCAGTGATACCACAGTGTATGGCTACACCTTC,CATSDTTVYGYTF
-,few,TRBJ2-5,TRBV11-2,TGTGCCTTCGGGGACGGCGAGACCCAGTACTTC,CAFGDGETQYF
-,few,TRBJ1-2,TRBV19,TGTGCCAGTAGTATAGGAGAGAGTATGAACTCTCTGTATGGCTACACCTTC,CASSIGESMNSLYGYTF
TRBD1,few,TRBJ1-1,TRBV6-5,TGTGCCAGCAGTCCCCCCGGGACAGGGGTACGCCAGGGCACTGAAGCTTTCTTT,CASSPPGTGVRQGTEAFF
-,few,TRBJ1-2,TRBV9,TGTGCCAGCAGCGTTGAGCAGGCACTATATGGCTACACCTTC,CASSVEQALYGYTF
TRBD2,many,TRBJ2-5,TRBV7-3,TGTGCCAGCAGCCTCGTGGGGGGAGGGCATGAGACCCAGTACTTC,CASSLVGGGHETQYF
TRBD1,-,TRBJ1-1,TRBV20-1,TGCAGTGCTAATTCCGGGACAGGGGTACCTGAAGCTTTCTTT,CSANSGTGVPEAFF
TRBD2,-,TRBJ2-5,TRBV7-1,TGTGCCAGCAGCTCCGGGACTAGCGCATCCCGGGCTTGGGAGACCCAGTACTTC,CASSSGTSASRAWETQYF
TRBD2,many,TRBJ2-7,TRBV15,TGTGCCACCAGCACGGGACTAGCGGGAGGGCCAGCTCACGAGCAGTACTTC,CATSTGLAGGPAHEQYF
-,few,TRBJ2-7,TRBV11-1,TGTGCCAGCAGCCCCCAGGGACAATTCTCCTACGAGCAGTACTTC,CASSPQGQFSYEQYF
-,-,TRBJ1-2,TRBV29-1,TGCAGCGTTGGCGGACATAACTATGGCTACACCTTC,CSVGGHNYGYTF
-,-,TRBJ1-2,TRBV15,TGTGCCACCAGCAGAGGGACAGTCAATAAAGGAAATGGCTACACCTTC,CATSRGTVNKGNGYTF
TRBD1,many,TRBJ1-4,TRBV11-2,TGTGCCAGCAGCGATAGGGTGGCAGGGGGAGCGGAACTGTTTTTT,CASSDRVAGGAELFF
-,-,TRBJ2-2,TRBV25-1,TGTGCCAGCAGCTTGGTTAGCGTGGCGAACACCGGGGAGCTGTTTTTT,CASSLVSVANTGELFF
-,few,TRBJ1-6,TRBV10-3,TGTGCCATCAGTGAGTCGACAGCGACCAATTCACCCCTCCACTTT,CAISESTATNSPLHF
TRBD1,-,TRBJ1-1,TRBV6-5,TGTGCCAGCCTACCGGGGACAGGTTTCACTGAAGCTTTCTTT,CASLPGTGFTEAFF
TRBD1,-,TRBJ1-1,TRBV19,TGTGCCAGTAGTTTCAGGGGGTATGACACTGAAGCTTTCTTT,CASSFRGYDTEAFF
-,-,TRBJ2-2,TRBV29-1,TGCAGCGCCCGTGGGGCTACCGGGGAGCTGTTTTTT,CSARGATGELFF
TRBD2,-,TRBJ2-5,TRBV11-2,TGTGCCAGCAGCTTACTAGCGGGGGCAGGGACCCAGTACTTC,CASSLLAGAGTQYF
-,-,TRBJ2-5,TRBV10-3,TGTGCCATCAGTAAGGAGAAAGATCAGCCCCAGTACTTC,CAISKEKDQPQYF
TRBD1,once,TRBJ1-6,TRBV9,TGTGCCAGCAGTCCAGGGGGTCAAAATTCACCCCTCCACTTT,CASSPGGQNSPLHF
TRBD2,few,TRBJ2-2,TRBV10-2,TGCGCCGGCAGACTAGCGGGGAACACCGGGGAGCTGTTTTTT,CAGRLAGNTGELFF
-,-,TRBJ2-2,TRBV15,TGTGCCACGGGGGGTGGGGGCACCGGGGAGCTGTTTTTT,CATGGGGTGELFF
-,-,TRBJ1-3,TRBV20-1,TGCAGTGCAGTAGCGGGGGGCTCTGGAAACACCATATATTTT,CSAVAGGSGNTIYF
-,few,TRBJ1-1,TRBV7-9,TGTGCCAGCAGGAAGAGTCAAGCGAACACTGAAGCTTTCTTT,CASRKSQANTEAFF
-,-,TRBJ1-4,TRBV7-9,TGTGCCAGCAGCATACAGAGATCAACTAATGAAAAACTGTTTTTT,CASSIQRSTNEKLFF
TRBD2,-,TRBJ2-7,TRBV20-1,TGCAGTGCCTTAACTAGCGGTACCTACGAGCAGTACTTC,CSALTSGTYEQYF
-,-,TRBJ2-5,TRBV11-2,TGCGCCAGCAGCCAGGTCTTAGTTCAGGGACGAGAGACCCAGTACTTC,CASSQVLVQGRETQYF
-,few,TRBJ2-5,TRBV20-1,TGCAGTGCTTATTCGGACCCAGCCCAAGAGACCCAGTACTTC,CSAYSDPAQETQYF
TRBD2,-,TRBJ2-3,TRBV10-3,TGTGCCATCAGTCCAAGGACTAGCGTGGGGGATACGCAGTATTTT,CAISPRTSVGDTQYF